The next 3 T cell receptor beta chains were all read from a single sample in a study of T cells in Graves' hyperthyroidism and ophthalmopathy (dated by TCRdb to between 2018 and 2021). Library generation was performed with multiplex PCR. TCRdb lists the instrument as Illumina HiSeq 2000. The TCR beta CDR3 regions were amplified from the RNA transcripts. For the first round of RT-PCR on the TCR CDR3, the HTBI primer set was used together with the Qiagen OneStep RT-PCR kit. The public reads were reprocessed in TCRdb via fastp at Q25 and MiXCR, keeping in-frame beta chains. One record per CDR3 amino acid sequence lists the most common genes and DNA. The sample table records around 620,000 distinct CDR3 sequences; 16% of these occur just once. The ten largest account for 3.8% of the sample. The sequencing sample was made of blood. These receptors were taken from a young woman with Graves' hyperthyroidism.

The DNA for the CDR3 is TGCAGTGCTAGGATAGCGGGAGGCCTACTAAGGCGGGCAGATACGCAGTATTTT. Translated: CSARIAGGLLRRADTQYF. The chain joins TRBV20-1 to TRBJ2-3; 10 nucleotides match TRBD2. The CDR3 has 18 residues. The junction had 16 bases not matched to a gene; V was cut back by 3 bases and J by 4 bases. Germline V CDR1 and CDR2: DFQATT, SNEGSKA (reference sequence).

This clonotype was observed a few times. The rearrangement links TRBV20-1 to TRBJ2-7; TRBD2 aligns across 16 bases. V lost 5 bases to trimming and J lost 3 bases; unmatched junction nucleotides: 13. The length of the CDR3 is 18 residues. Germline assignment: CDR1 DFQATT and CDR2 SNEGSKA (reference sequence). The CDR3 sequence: CSAHFLSGTSGRGYEQYF. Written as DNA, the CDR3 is TGCAGTGCTCACTTCCTATCCGGGACTAGCGGGAGGGGCTACGAGCAGTACTTC.

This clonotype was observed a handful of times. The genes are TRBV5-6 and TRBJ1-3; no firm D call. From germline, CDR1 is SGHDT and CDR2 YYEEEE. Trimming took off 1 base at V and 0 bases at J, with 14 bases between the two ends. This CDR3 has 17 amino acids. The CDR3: CASSLFSTSPSGNTIYF. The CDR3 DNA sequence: TGTGCCAGCAGCTTGTTCTCCACTTCGCCCTCTGGAAACACCATATATTTT.